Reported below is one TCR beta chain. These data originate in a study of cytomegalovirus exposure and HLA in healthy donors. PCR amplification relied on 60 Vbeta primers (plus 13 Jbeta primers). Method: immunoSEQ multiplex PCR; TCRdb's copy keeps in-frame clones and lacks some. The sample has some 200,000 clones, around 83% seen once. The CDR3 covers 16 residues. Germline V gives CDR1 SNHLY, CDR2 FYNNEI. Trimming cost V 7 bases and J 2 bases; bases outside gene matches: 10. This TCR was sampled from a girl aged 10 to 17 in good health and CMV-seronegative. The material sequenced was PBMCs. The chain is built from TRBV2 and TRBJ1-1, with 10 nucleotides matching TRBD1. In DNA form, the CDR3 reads TGTGCCAGCATACCTTCTATGACAGGGGGCAACACTGAAGCTTTCTTT. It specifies CASIPSMTGGNTEAFF.